The entry below gives a single T cell receptor beta chain sequence along with its context. Its antigen is currently unknown. Germline is not matched at one junction end, which may reflect a read error. TCR beta cDNA was prepared out of roughly 520 ng total RNA by means of a constant-region primer. Modified slightly, ARM-PCR produced TCR beta libraries over three nested multiplex PCR rounds. Both of the initial two PCR rounds ran for approximately 11 cycles and employed TRBV1-TRBV30 forward primers alongside a C-beta reverse primer. A single record per CDR3 protein comes from TCRdb applying MiXCR to the multiplex PCR reads. The sample yields approximately 190,000 distinct CDR3 sequences, around 81% seen once. The sample is drawn from a study of tumor-infiltrating lymphocytes in primary liver carcinoma. Across the study: Sequenced samples came back with roughly 3.65 to 8 million productive TCRbeta reads, and the counts looked alike across tissue types. Findings of the study overall: Representation across all five tumor regions was limited to only about 7-24% of top clones.

Unsorted bulk tissue, about 17-33 mg of it, served as the source for co-extraction of RNA and DNA. The CDR3 sequence is 13 residues long. Germline assignment: CDR1 SGHRS and CDR2 YFSETQ. The TCR originated in a man aged 40-55 years with primary liver carcinoma and hepatitis B virus infection. The V gene is TRBV5-1, the J gene TRBJ2-1; D unclear. The sample taken for sequencing was tumor tissue from primary liver carcinoma. The CDR3 region has the DNA TGCGCCAGCAGCTCCCCCGGTTGCAATGAACAGTTCTTC. Translated, it gives CASSSPGCNEQFF.